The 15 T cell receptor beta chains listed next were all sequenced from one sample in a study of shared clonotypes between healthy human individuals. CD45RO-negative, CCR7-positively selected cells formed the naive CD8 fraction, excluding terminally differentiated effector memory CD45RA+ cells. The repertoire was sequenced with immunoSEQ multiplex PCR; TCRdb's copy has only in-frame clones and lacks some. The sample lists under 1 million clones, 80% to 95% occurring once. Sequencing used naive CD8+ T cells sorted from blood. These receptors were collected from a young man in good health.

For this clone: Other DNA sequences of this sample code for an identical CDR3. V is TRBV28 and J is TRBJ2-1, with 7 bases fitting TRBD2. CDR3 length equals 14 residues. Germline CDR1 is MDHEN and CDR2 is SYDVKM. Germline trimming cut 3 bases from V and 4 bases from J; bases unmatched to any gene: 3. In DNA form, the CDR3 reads TGTGCCAGCAGTTTCGGGGGAGGGTACAATGAGCAGTTCTTC. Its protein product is CASSFGGGYNEQFF.

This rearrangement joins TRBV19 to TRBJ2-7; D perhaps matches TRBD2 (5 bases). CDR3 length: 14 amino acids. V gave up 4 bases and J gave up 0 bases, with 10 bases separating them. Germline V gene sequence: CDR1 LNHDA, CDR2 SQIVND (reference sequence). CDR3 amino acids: CASSTARDSYEQYF. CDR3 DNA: TGTGCCAGTAGTACCGCCCGGGACTCCTACGAGCAGTACTTC.

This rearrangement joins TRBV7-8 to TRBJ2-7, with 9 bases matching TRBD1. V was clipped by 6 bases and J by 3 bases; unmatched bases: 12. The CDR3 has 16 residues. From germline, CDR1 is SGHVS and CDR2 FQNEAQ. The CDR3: CASSQSSGTGFYEQYF. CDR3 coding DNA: TGTGCCAGCAGTCAATCATCCGGGACAGGGTTCTACGAGCAGTACTTC. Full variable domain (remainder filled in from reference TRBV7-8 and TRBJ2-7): GAGVSQSPRYKVAKRGQDVALRCDPISGHVSLFWYQQALGQGPEFLTYFQNEAQLDKSGLPSDRFFAERPEGSVSTLKIQRTQQEDSAVYLCASSQSSGTGFYEQYFGPGTRLTVT.

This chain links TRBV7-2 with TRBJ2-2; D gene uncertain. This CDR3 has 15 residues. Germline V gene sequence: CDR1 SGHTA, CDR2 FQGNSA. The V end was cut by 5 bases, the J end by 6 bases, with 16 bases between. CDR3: CASSLPPIAPGELFF. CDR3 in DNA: TGTGCCAGCAGCCTACCACCTATAGCTCCCGGGGAGCTGTTTTTT.

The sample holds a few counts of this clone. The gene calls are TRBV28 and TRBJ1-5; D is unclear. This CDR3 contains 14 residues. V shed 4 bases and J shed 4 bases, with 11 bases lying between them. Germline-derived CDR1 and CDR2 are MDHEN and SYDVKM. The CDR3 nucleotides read TGTGCCAGCAGTTCGATGACGGGTAATCAGCCCCAGCATTTT. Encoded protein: CASSSMTGNQPQHF. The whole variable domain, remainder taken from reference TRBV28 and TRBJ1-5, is DVKVTQSSRYLVKRTGEKVFLECVQDMDHENMFWYRQDPGLGLRLIYFSYDVKMKEKGDIPEGYSVSREKKERFSLILESASTNQTSMYLCASSSMTGNQPQHFGDGTRLSIL.

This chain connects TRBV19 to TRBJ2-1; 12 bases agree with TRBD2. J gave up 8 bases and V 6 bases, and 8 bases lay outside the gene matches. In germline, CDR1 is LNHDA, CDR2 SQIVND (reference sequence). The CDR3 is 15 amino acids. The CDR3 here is CASRASGRVSDEQFF. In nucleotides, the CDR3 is TGTGCCAGTAGGGCTAGCGGGAGGGTTTCGGATGAGCAGTTCTTC.

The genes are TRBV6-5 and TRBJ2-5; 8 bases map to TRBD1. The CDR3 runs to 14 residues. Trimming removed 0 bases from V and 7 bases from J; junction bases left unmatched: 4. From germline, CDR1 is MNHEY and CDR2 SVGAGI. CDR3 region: CASSYSGTGATQYF. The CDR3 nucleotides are TGTGCCAGCAGTTACTCCGGGACAGGTGCGACCCAGTACTTC.

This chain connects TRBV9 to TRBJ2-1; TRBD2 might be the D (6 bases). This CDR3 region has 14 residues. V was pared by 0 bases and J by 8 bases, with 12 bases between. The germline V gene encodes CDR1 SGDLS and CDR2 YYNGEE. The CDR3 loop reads CASSVGRDFDEQFF. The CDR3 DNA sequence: TGTGCCAGCAGCGTAGGCAGGGACTTCGATGAGCAGTTCTTC.

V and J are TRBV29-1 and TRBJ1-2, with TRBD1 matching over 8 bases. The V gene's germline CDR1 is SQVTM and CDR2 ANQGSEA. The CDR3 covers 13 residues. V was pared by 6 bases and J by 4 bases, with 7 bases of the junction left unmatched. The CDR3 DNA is TGCAGCGTAGCGACAGGGGCGGGCTATGGCTACACCTTC. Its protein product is CSVATGAGYGYTF.

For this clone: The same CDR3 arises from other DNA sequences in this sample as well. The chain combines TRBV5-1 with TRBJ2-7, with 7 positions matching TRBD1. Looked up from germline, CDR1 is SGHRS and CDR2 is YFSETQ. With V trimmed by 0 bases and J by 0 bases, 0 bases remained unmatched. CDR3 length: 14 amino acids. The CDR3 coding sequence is TGCGCCAGCAGCTTGGGGGACAGCTCCTACGAGCAGTACTTC. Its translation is CASSLGDSSYEQYF.

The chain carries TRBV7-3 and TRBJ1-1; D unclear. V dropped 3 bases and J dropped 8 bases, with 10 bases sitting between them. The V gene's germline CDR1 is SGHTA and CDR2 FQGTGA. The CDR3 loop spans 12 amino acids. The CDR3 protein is CASSLRMTEAFF. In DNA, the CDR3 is TGTGCCAGCAGCTTGCGGATGACGGAAGCTTTCTTT.

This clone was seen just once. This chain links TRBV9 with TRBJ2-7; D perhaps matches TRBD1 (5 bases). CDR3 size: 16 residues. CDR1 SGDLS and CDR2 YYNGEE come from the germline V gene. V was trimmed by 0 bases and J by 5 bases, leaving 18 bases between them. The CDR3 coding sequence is TGTGCCAGCAGCGTAGAGGTGGGTGGGGCCAGCGACGAGCAGTACTTC. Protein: CASSVEVGGASDEQYF.

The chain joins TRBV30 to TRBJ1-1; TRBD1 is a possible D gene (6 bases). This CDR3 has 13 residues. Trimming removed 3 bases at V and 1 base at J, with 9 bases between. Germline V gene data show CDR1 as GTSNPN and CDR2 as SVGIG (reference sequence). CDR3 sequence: CAWRVTGNTEAFF. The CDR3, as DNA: TGTGCCTGGAGGGTGACAGGGAACACTGAAGCTTTCTTT.

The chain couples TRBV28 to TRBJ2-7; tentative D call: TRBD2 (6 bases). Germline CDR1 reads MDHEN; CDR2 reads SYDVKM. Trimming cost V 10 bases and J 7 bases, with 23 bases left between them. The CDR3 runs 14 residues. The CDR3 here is CATAPAGSALEQYF. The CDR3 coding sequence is TGTGCCACCGCCCCAGCGGGTTCGGCGTTAGAGCAGTACTTC. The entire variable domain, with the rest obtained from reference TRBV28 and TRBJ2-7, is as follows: DVKVTQSSRYLVKRTGEKVFLECVQDMDHENMFWYRQDPGLGLRLIYFSYDVKMKEKGDIPEGYSVSREKKERFSLILESASTNQTSMYLCATAPAGSALEQYFGPGTRLTVT.

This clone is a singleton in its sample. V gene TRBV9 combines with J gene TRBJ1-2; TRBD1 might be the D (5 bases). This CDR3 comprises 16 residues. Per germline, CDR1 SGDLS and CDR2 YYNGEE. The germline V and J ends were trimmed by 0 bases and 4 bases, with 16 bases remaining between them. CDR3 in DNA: TGTGCCAGCAGCGTAGGGGGGATTGGGCGTACCTATGGCTACACCTTC. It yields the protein CASSVGGIGRTYGYTF.